The clone carrying this TCR beta chain was seen a handful of times. The antigen remains unidentified. The entry originates in a study of CD8 T cells in ankylosing spondylitis. Study results and limitations: In ankylosing spondylitis blood, a motif of about eight highly homologous TCR beta variants appeared characteristic.

A quantitative 5'-RACE method, one with molecular barcodes, was used to make TCR beta libraries. TCRdb re-called the 5' RACE reads with MiXCR, one entry per CDR3 protein. Among some 700,000 distinct CDR3 sequences listed, roughly 19% were seen once. The sequence was collected from a male donor with ankylosing spondylitis. Sample: blood, either unsorted or a sorted T cell fraction (not recorded which).

For the CDR3, the DNA is TGTGCCAGCAGTCAACATAATTCACCCCTCCACTTT. This codes for CASSQHNSPLHF. The chain employs TRBV12-3 or TRBV12-4 and TRBJ1-6; no firm D call. CDR3 length equals 12 residues. The V end lost 5 bases, the J end lost 5 bases, and 4 bases lay between the germline ends.